The 14 T cell receptor beta chains given below trace back to one sample, sequenced in a study of a mutant IDH1 vaccine in newly diagnosed glioma. Sequencing was performed with immunoSEQ multiplex PCR; in TCRdb, only in-frame clones are kept and a portion is missing. This table holds around 53,000 clones, roughly 90% found once. Described time point: week 11, during vaccination. All doses held 300 ug of mutant IDH1 20-mer peptide, with topical imiquimod. No antigen has been identified for these receptors. The sample was PBMCs, taken from a glioma patient whose treatment included an IDH1 peptide vaccine. These receptors all come from a middle-aged man with glioma.

The chain carries TRBV14 and TRBJ1-2; TRBD1 matches at 7 bases. V shed 3 bases and J 0 bases; nucleotides not matched to a gene: 4. The CDR3 consists of 15 residues. The germline V gene encodes CDR1 SGHDN and CDR2 FVKESK. For the CDR3, the DNA is TGTGCCAGCAGCCAGACAGGGTCAGCTAACTATGGCTACACCTTC. Amino acid sequence: CASSQTGSANYGYTF.

The chain is built from TRBV28 and TRBJ2-1; D might be TRBD1 (6 bases). The V and J ends lost 7 bases and 3 bases respectively, with 16 bases between them. This CDR3 is built from 15 residues. Germline V lookup: CDR1 MDHEN, CDR2 SYDVKM. The CDR3 is CASNWGHMVYNEQFF. The CDR3, as DNA: TGTGCCAGCAATTGGGGACACATGGTCTACAATGAGCAGTTCTTC.

The chain links TRBV6-9 to TRBJ1-1; 8 nucleotides line up with TRBD1. V dropped 3 bases and J dropped 4; count of bases not matched to a gene: 7. Germline assignment: CDR1 MNHGY and CDR2 SVAAGI. The CDR3 is made up of 15 amino acids. CDR3 sequence reads: CASSYWTGLPTEAFF. CDR3 in DNA: TGTGCCAGCAGTTACTGGACAGGGTTGCCCACTGAAGCTTTCTTT.

This clone has more than one count but fewer than ten. V gene TRBV29-1 combines with J gene TRBJ1-1; 8 bases are a match to TRBD1. From germline, CDR1 is SQVTM and CDR2 ANQGSEA. This CDR3 contains 12 residues. With 6 bases clipped from V and 5 bases from J, the junction kept 5 bases outside the gene matches. The CDR3 loop is CSVQGARTEAFF. As DNA, the CDR3 is TGCAGCGTGCAGGGGGCGCGAACTGAAGCTTTCTTT.

This chain connects TRBV4-1 to TRBJ1-3; unclear D gene. CDR1 and CDR2 (germline): MGHRA, YSYEKL. The CDR3 is 17 residues long. Trimming took off 2 bases at V and 4 bases at J, with 18 bases between the two ends. The DNA of the CDR3 is TGCGCCAGCAGCCAACCGGCGGACTTGGGCCGAGGAAACACCATATATTTT. It encodes CASSQPADLGRGNTIYF.

The rearrangement uses TRBV2 and TRBJ1-5; 7 nucleotides match TRBD1. V gave up 3 bases and J gave up 3 bases; unmatched junction bases: 5. Looked up from germline, CDR1 is SNHLY and CDR2 is FYNNEI. The CDR3 covers 15 residues. The CDR3 loop is CASSEGTVFNQPQHF. The DNA of the CDR3 is TGTGCCAGCAGTGAGGGGACAGTCTTCAATCAGCCCCAGCATTTT.

The CDR3: CASSLGSNEQFF. Written as DNA, the CDR3 is TGCGCCAGCAGCTTGGGTAGCAATGAGCAGTTCTTC. The V and J genes are TRBV5-1 and TRBJ2-1; D gene unclear. The germline CDR1 and CDR2 sequences are SGHRS and YFSETQ. V was trimmed by 0 bases and J by 6 bases, leaving 4 bases between them. The CDR3 contains 12 residues.

This CDR3 reads CASSIHPGQFF. The CDR3 DNA reads TGTGCCAGCAGCATACACCCTGGGCAGTTCTTC. The rearrangement joins TRBV7-9 to TRBJ2-1; no reliable D call. CDR3 length: 11 residues. Germline V gene sequence: CDR1 SEHNR, CDR2 FQNEAQ (reference sequence). The V end was cut by 5 bases, the J end by 12 bases, with 11 bases between. Combining the CDR3 with reference TRBV7-9 and TRBJ2-1 gives the whole variable domain DTGVSQNPRHKITKRGQNVTFRCDPISEHNRLYWYRQTLGQGPEFLTYFQNEAQLEKSRLLSDRFSAERPKGSFSTLEIQRTEQGDSAMYLCASSIHPGQFFGPGTRLTVL.

The genes are TRBV9 and TRBJ1-2; 8 bases map to TRBD1. Germline V CDR1 and CDR2: SGDLS, YYNGEE. J gave up 6 bases and V 3 bases, and 10 bases lay outside the gene matches. The length of the CDR3 is 15 residues. CDR3 residues: CASSARQGTYHGYTF. The CDR3 nucleotides are TGTGCCAGCAGCGCCAGACAGGGGACATACCATGGCTACACCTTC.

The genes are TRBV6-1 and TRBJ2-7, with D possibly matching TRBD1 (6 bases). The germline CDR1 and CDR2 sequences are MNHNS and SASEGT. The V and J ends lost 2 bases and 0 bases respectively, with 23 bases between them. This CDR3 is built from 19 residues. The CDR3 region has the DNA TGTGCCAGCAGTGAATGGAACACCAGGGGAGTCCTACTCTCCTACGAGCAGTACTTC. Amino acids: CASSEWNTRGVLLSYEQYF.

As regards this clone: Relative to the germline gene, one junction end is altered; a read error may explain this. The chain combines TRBV4-1 with TRBJ1-2; 11 bases line up with TRBD1. This CDR3 has 11 amino acids. From germline, CDR1 is MGHRA and CDR2 YSYEKL. CDR3 amino acids: CASGRDRGGPF. CDR3 nucleotides: TGCGCCAGCGGACGGGACAGGGGGGGCCCCTTC.

This clone was recorded a few times. This rearrangement joins TRBV9 to TRBJ1-4, with D possibly TRBD1 on 5 matching bases. Trimming stripped 0 bases from V and 4 bases from J, with 16 bases between. CDR1 SGDLS and CDR2 YYNGEE come from the germline V gene. The CDR3 has 17 amino acids. The CDR3 nucleotides are TGTGCCAGCAGCGTAGGGTTGGGGGGGACCCTTAATGAAAAACTGTTTTTT. Its translation: CASSVGLGGTLNEKLFF.

The chain joins TRBV7-9 to TRBJ1-6; D is possibly TRBD1 (5 bases). In germline, CDR1 is SEHNR, CDR2 FQNEAQ (reference sequence). V was trimmed by 5 bases and J by 9 bases, leaving 20 bases between them. The CDR3 extends over 16 amino acids. The CDR3 region has the DNA TGTGCCAGCAGCCCAGGGTGGGGGGGGACTGGTTCACCCCTCCACTTT. Translation: CASSPGWGGTGSPLHF.

This clone occurred a few times. V gene TRBV5-5 combines with J gene TRBJ2-2; TRBD1 aligns across 8 bases. Per the germline V gene, CDR1 is SGHKS and CDR2 is YYEKEE (reference sequence). V shed 4 bases, J shed 5 bases, and the junction held 10 bases outside the gene matches. The length of the CDR3 is 16 residues. The CDR3, as DNA: TGTGCCAGCAGCCAGCCCGGGACAGGCAGGACCGGGGAGCTGTTTTTT. Translated, it gives CASSQPGTGRTGELFF.